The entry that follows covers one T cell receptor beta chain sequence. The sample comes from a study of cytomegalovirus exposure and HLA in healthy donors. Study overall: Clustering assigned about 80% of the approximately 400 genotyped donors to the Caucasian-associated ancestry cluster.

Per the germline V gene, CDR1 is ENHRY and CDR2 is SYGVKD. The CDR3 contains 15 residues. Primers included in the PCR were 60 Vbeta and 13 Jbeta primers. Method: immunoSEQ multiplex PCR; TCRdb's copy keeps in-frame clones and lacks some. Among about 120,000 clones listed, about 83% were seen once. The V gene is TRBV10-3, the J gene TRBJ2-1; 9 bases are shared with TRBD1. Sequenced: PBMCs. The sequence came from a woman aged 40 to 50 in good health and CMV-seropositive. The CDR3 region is CATGGTGQGSNEQFF. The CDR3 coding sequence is TGTGCAACCGGGGGGACGGGACAGGGCTCCAATGAGCAGTTCTTC.